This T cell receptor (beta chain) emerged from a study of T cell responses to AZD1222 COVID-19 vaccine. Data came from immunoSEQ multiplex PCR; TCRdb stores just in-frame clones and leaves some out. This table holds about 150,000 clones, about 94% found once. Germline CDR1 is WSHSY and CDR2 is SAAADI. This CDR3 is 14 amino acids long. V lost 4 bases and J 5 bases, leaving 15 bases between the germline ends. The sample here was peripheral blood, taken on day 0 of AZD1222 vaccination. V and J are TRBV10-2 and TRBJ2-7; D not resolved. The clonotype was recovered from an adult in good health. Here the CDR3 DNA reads TGCGCCAGCAGTGGTAGGGCGGTCCTGGACGAGCAGTACTTC. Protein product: CASSGRAVLDEQYF.